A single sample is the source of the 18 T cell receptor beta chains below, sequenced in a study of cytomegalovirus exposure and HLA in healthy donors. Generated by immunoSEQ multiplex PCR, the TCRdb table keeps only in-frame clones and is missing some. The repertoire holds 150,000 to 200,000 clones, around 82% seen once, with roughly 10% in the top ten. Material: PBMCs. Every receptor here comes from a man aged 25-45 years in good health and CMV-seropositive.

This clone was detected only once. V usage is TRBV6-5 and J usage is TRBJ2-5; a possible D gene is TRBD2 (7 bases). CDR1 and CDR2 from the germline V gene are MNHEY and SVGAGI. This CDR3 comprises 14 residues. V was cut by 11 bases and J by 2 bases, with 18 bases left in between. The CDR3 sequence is CASQGGGIQETQYF. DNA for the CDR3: TGTGCCTCCCAGGGAGGGGGGATACAAGAGACCCAGTACTTC.

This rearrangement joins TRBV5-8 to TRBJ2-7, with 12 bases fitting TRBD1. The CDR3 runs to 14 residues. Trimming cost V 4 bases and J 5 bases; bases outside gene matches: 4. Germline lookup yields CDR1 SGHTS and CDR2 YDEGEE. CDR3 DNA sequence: TGTGCCAGCAGCGTGGGACAGGGGGCGAACGAGCAGTACTTC. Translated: CASSVGQGANEQYF.

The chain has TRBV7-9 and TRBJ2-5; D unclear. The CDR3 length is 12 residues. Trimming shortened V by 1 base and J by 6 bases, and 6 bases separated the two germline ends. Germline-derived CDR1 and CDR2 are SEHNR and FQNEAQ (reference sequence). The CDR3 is CASSLDLQTQYF. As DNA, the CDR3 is TGTGCCAGCAGCTTAGACTTGCAGACCCAGTACTTC. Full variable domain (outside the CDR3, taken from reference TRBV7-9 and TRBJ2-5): DTGVSQNPRHKITKRGQNVTFRCDPISEHNRLYWYRQTLGQGPEFLTYFQNEAQLEKSRLLSDRFSAERPKGSFSTLEIQRTEQGDSAMYLCASSLDLQTQYFGPGTRLLVL.

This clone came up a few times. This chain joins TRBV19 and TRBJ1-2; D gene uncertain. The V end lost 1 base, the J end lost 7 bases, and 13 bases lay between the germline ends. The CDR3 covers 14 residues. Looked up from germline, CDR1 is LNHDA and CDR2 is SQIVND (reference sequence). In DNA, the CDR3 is TGTGCCAGTAGTATAGTTGGAGGAAAGGGTGGCTACACCTTC. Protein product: CASSIVGGKGGYTF.

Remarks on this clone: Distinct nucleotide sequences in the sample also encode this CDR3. The CDR3 nucleotides are TGTGCCAGCAGCGTAGGGGGTCTAGCGTCCTACAATGAGCAGTTCTTC. Its translation: CASSVGGLASYNEQFF. The chain links TRBV9 to TRBJ2-1; a possible D gene is TRBD2 (6 bases). This CDR3 comprises 16 residues. Germline V CDR1 and CDR2: SGDLS, YYNGEE. V was clipped by 0 bases and J by 1 base, with 11 bases between them.

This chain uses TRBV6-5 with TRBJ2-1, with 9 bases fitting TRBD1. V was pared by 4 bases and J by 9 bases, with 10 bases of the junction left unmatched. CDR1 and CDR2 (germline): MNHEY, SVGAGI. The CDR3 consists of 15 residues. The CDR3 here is CASSSTRDRVFEQFF. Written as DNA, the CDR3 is TGTGCCAGCAGTTCCACCCGGGACAGGGTATTTGAGCAGTTCTTC.

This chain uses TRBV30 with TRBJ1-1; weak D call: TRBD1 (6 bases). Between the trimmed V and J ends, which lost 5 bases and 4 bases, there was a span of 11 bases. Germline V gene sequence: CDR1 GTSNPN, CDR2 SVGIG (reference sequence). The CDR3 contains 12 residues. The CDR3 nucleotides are TGTGCCTGGGACAGGAGATCCACTGAAGCTTTCTTT. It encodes CAWDRRSTEAFF.

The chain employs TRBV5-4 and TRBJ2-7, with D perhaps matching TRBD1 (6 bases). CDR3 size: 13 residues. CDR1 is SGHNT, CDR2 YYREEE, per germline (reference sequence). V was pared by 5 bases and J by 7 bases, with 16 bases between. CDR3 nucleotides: TGTGCCAGCAGTGAGCAGGGGAAAGTTGAGCAGTACTTC. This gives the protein CASSEQGKVEQYF.

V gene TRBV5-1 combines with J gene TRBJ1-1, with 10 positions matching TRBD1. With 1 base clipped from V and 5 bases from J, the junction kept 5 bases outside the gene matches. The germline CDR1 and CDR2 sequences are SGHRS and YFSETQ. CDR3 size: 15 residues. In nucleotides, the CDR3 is TGCGCCAGCAGCTTGAGACAGGGGGCAGGGACTGAAGCTTTCTTT. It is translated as CASSLRQGAGTEAFF.

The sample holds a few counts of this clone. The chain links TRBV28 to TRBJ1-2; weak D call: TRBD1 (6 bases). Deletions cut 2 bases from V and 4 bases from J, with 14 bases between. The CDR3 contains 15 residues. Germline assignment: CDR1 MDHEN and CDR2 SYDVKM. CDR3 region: CASSLGQLLIYGYTF. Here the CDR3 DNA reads TGTGCCAGCAGTTTAGGACAGTTACTAATCTATGGCTACACCTTC.

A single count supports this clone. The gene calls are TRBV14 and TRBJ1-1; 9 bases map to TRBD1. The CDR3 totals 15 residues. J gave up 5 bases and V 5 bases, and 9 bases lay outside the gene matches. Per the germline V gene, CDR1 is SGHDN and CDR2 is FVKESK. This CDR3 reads CASSFNRGLYTEAFF. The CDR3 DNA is TGTGCCAGCAGCTTTAACAGGGGGCTTTATACTGAAGCTTTCTTT.

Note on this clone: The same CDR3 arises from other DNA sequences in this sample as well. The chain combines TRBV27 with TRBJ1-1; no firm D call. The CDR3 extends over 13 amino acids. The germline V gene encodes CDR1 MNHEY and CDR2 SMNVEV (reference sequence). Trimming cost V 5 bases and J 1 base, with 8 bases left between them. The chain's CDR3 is CASSRLTNTEAFF. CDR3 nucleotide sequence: TGTGCCAGCAGTCGCCTAACGAACACTGAAGCTTTCTTT.

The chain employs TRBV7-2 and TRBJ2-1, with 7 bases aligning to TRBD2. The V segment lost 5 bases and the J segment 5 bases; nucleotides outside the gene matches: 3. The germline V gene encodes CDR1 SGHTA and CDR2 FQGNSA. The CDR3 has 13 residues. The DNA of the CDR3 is TGTGCCAGCAGCCCCGGGACTAACAATGAGCAGTTCTTC. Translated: CASSPGTNNEQFF.

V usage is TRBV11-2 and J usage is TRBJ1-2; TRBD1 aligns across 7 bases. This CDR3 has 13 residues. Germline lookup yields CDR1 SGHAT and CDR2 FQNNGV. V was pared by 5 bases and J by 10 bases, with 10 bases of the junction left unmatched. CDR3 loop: CASSRPTGIDYTF. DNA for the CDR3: TGTGCCAGCAGCCGGCCGACAGGGATCGACTACACCTTC. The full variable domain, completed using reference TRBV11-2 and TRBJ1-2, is EAGVAQSPRYKIIEKRQSVAFWCNPISGHATLYWYQQILGQGPKLLIQFQNNGVVDDSQLPKDRFSAERLKGVDSTLKIQPAKLEDSAVYLCASSRPTGIDYTFGSGTRLTVV.

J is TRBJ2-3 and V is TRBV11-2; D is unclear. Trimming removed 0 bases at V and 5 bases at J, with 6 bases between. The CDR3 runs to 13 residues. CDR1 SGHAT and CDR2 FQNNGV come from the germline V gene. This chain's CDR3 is CASSLDPVDTQYF. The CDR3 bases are TGTGCCAGCAGCTTAGATCCCGTAGATACGCAGTATTTT.

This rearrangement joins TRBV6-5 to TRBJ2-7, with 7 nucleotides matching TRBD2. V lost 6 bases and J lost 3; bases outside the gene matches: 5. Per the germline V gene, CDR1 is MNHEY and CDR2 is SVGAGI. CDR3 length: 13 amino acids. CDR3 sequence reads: CASRGGRNYEQYF. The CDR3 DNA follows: TGTGCCAGCAGGGGGGGGAGGAACTACGAGCAGTACTTC.

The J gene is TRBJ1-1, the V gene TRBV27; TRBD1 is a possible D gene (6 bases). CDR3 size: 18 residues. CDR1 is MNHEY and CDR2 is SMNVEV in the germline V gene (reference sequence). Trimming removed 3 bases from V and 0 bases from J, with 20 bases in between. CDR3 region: CASSFRAVAGALNTEAFF. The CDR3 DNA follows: TGTGCCAGCAGTTTTCGAGCTGTGGCAGGGGCCCTGAACACTGAAGCTTTCTTT.

The CDR3 reads CASSLGTGNYEQYF. CDR3 bases: TGTGCCAGCAGCTTAGGGACAGGGAACTACGAGCAGTACTTC. The chain is built from TRBV7-2 and TRBJ2-7; 8 positions agree with TRBD1. The CDR3 loop spans 14 amino acids. V shed 1 base and J 3 bases; nucleotides not matched to a gene: 2. CDR1 is SGHTA, CDR2 FQGNSA, per germline. The whole variable domain, filled in from reference TRBV7-2 and TRBJ2-7, reads GAGVSQSPSNKVTEKGKDVELRCDPISGHTALYWYRQSLGQGLEFLIYFQGNSAPDKSGLPSDRFSAERTGGSVSTLTIQRTQQEDSAVYLCASSLGTGNYEQYFGPGTRLTVT.